The 32 T cell receptor beta chains presented below share a single source sample, sequenced in a study of T-cell memory formation after mild COVID-19. TCRdb redid the calling of the 5' RACE reads with MiXCR, one entry per CDR3 protein. The data contain 35,000 to 45,000 distinct CDR3 sequences, less than 7.5% of them seen just once; the ten biggest clones take up about 1.5%. The sequencing sample was made of PBMCs or a T cell subset sorted from them (not recorded which). All receptors derive from a man younger than 35 who had mild COVID-19 (a few samples of this study predate the infection). Cell type and time point are not known.

By frequency in the sample, this clonotype is medium-sized. The chain has TRBV7-2 and TRBJ2-7; 7 bases line up with TRBD1. The CDR3 covers 13 residues. From germline, CDR1 is SGHTA and CDR2 FQGNSA. V shed 3 bases and J 2 bases; nucleotides not matched to a gene: 1. The DNA of the CDR3 is TGTGCCAGCAGCTTCGACAGGGCCTACGAGCAGTACGTC. It specifies CASSFDRAYEQYV.

This clonotype was observed at least ten times. This rearrangement joins TRBV5-1 to TRBJ2-7, with TRBD1 matching over 9 bases. V dropped 2 bases and J dropped 2; count of bases not matched to a gene: 2. Per germline, CDR1 SGHRS and CDR2 YFSETQ. The CDR3 totals 14 residues. Here the CDR3 reads CASSFRDRAYEQYV. In DNA, the CDR3 is TGCGCCAGCAGCTTCCGGGACAGGGCCTACGAGCAGTACGTC.

For the CDR3, the DNA is TGTGCCATCAGTGACTACAGGGACTACGAGCAGTACTTC. This sequence encodes CAISDYRDYEQYF. The rearrangement links TRBV10-3 to TRBJ2-7; TRBD1 is a possible D gene (6 bases). Germline CDR1 reads ENHRY; CDR2 reads SYGVKD. Trimming removed 3 bases from V and 3 bases from J, with 9 bases in between. This CDR3 region has 13 residues.

This rearrangement joins TRBV20-1 to TRBJ2-6, with D maybe TRBD2 (5 bases). The ends were cut back, 5 bases at V and 4 bases at J, with 12 bases in the middle. CDR1 DFQATT and CDR2 SNEGSKA come from the germline V gene (reference sequence). The CDR3 is 14 amino acids. CDR3 nucleotides: TGCAGTGCTCGAGGGATCCGGGGGGCCAACGTCCTGACTTTC. Its protein is CSARGIRGANVLTF.

Only a few counts were recorded for this clonotype. V and J are TRBV7-2 and TRBJ2-3; TRBD2 matches at 7 bases. The CDR3 contains 14 residues. V was clipped by 4 bases and J by 7 bases; unmatched bases: 8. The germline V gene has CDR1 SGHTA and CDR2 FQGNSA. The chain's CDR3 is CASSSVRGGYTQYF. CDR3 bases: TGTGCCAGCAGCTCCGTAAGGGGAGGGTATACGCAGTATTTT.

The sample holds a few counts of this clonotype. The chain is built from TRBV7-2 and TRBJ1-5; D uncertain. V dropped 2 bases and J dropped 0 bases, with 11 bases sitting between them. The germline CDR1 and CDR2 sequences are SGHTA and FQGNSA. The CDR3 runs to 16 residues. The CDR3: CASSLQSAYSNQPQHF. The CDR3 DNA sequence: TGTGCCAGCAGCTTACAGTCAGCTTATAGCAATCAGCCCCAGCATTTT.

The chain links TRBV7-2 to TRBJ1-2; 8 nucleotides agree with TRBD1. The germline V gene encodes CDR1 SGHTA and CDR2 FQGNSA. Trimming took 0 bases from V and 6 from J; bases not matched to a gene: 6. There are 15 residues in the CDR3. In DNA form, the CDR3 reads TGTGCCAGCAGCTTAGCGCGGGGGACAGGAGATGGCTACACCTTC. Translation: CASSLARGTGDGYTF.

This clonotype was counted only a few times. The chain has TRBV7-9 and TRBJ2-5; possibly TRBD2 for D (6 bases). CDR3 length equals 13 residues. Germline assignment: CDR1 SEHNR and CDR2 FQNEAQ (reference sequence). Trimming stripped 5 bases from V and 4 bases from J, with 11 bases between. Here the CDR3 reads CASSQTSGETQYF. DNA of the CDR3: TGTGCCAGCAGCCAGACTAGTGGAGAGACCCAGTACTTC.

The J gene is TRBJ2-3, the V gene TRBV29-1, with TRBD2 identical over 8 bases. This CDR3 is built from 16 residues. In germline, CDR1 is SQVTM, CDR2 ANQGSEA. V was pared by 1 base and J by 0 bases, with 6 bases of the junction left unmatched. This chain's CDR3 is CSVEAGGSASTDTQYF. The CDR3 coding sequence is TGCAGCGTTGAAGCGGGGGGGAGTGCTAGCACAGATACGCAGTATTTT.

This clonotype was counted ten times or more. CDR3: CASSPTGRGYTF. CDR3 sequence (DNA): TGTGCCAGCAGTCCTACAGGGAGAGGCTACACCTTC. The chain recombines TRBV27 with TRBJ1-2, with D tentatively TRBD1 (6 bases). This CDR3 is built from 12 residues. With 5 bases removed from V and 8 bases from J, the gap between germline ends came to 12 bases. CDR1 MNHEY and CDR2 SMNVEV come from the germline V gene (reference sequence).

The table lists this clonotype with many counts. The chain has TRBV24-1 and TRBJ2-1; D possibly corresponds to TRBD2 (6 bases). Germline V lookup: CDR1 KGHDR, CDR2 SFDVKD. CDR3 length equals 16 residues. V was cut by 2 bases and J by 0 bases, with 10 bases left in between. The DNA of the CDR3 is TGTGCCACCAGTGATTGGGCGGGGAGCTCCTACAATGAGCAGTTCTTC. It is translated as CATSDWAGSSYNEQFF.

This clonotype was observed a handful of times. This chain joins TRBV9 and TRBJ2-2; TRBD2 matches 8 bases. The V gene's germline CDR1 is SGDLS and CDR2 YYNGEE. The CDR3 runs 15 residues. The V and J ends lost 4 bases and 7 bases, in that order; junction bases with no gene match: 9. In DNA form, the CDR3 reads TGTGCCAGCAGCAGGACGGGGGGGAGAAGCGGGGAGCTGTTTTTT. This encodes CASSRTGGRSGELFF.

This clonotype was detected many times. This rearrangement joins TRBV7-2 to TRBJ2-3; D may match TRBD1 or TRBD2 (5 bases each). The germline V and J ends were trimmed by 2 bases and 0 bases, with 6 bases remaining between them. CDR3 length: 14 amino acids. Germline CDR1 reads SGHTA; CDR2 reads FQGNSA. The CDR3 sequence is CASSLRGSTDTQYF. The CDR3, as DNA: TGTGCCAGCAGCTTACGGGGCAGCACAGATACGCAGTATTTT. The variable domain in full, completed from reference TRBV7-2 and TRBJ2-3, reads GAGVSQSPSNKVTEKGKDVELRCDPISGHTALYWYRQSLGQGLEFLIYFQGNSAPDKSGLPSDRFSAERTGGSVSTLTIQRTQQEDSAVYLCASSLRGSTDTQYFGPGTRLTVL.

This clonotype was observed a handful of times. The chain uses TRBV6-2 or TRBV6-3 and TRBJ2-5; 10 bases fit TRBD2. The CDR3 has 15 residues. Germline CDR1 and CDR2: MNHEY and SVGEGT. V lost 2 bases and J lost 5; bases outside the gene matches: 5. Here the CDR3 DNA reads TGTGCCAGCAGTTACAAGCGGGGGGGCTGGGAGACCCAGTACTTC. Protein sequence: CASSYKRGGWETQYF.

This clonotype was found a few times. The rearrangement joins TRBV6-5 to TRBJ1-2, with D unresolved. V shed 0 bases and J shed 4 bases, with 9 bases lying between them. Germline loops: CDR1 MNHEY, CDR2 SVGAGI. The CDR3 spans 14 residues. CDR3 amino acids: CASSYSTGVYGYTF. The CDR3 DNA sequence: TGTGCCAGCAGTTACTCGACCGGGGTCTATGGCTACACCTTC.

The chain combines TRBV20-1 with TRBJ2-3, with 10 bases matching TRBD2. CDR1 is DFQATT, CDR2 SNEGSKA, per germline (reference sequence). This CDR3 is 13 amino acids long. Trimming took 6 bases from V and 5 from J; bases not matched to a gene: 5. The CDR3 spells CSARQRGGDTQYF. The CDR3 DNA reads TGCAGTGCCCGACAGCGGGGGGGAGATACGCAGTATTTT.

The chain recombines TRBV19 with TRBJ1-3; D call uncertain. The CDR3 has 15 residues. Germline loops: CDR1 LNHDA, CDR2 SQIVND (reference sequence). The ends were cut back, 5 bases at V and 0 bases at J, with 11 bases in the middle. The CDR3 reads CASSRAEDSGNTIYF. The CDR3 DNA follows: TGTGCCAGTAGTCGGGCGGAGGACTCTGGAAACACCATATATTTT.

The rearrangement uses TRBV5-6 and TRBJ2-1; D gene unclear. Germline V gene lookup returns CDR1 SGHDT and CDR2 YYEEEE. The length of the CDR3 is 16 residues. The V end lost 1 base, the J end lost 4 bases, and 15 bases lay between the germline ends. The CDR3 sequence is CASSLWFGMEYNEQFF. The CDR3 nucleotides read TGTGCCAGCAGCTTGTGGTTCGGCATGGAATACAATGAGCAGTTCTTC.

The chain uses TRBV15 and TRBJ2-5; tentatively, D is TRBD2 (6 bases). V lost 1 base, J lost 5 bases, and 20 bases lay in between. The CDR3 sequence is 17 residues long. Germline CDR1 and CDR2: LNHNV and YYDKDF (reference sequence). The CDR3 nucleotides read TGTGCCACCAGCAGAGCGGTGGGGGGAAACCGCCGGGAGACCCAGTACTTC. It codes for CATSRAVGGNRRETQYF.

The chain combines TRBV2 with TRBJ1-5; tentative D call: TRBD1 (6 bases). The CDR3 is 13 amino acids. Between the trimmed V and J ends, which lost 6 bases and 6 bases, there was a span of 12 bases. The germline V gene has CDR1 SNHLY and CDR2 FYNNEI. CDR3 nucleotides: TGTGCCAGCAGACAGGGAGGGGGTCAGCCCCAGCATTTT. This translates into CASRQGGGQPQHF.

Details on this clonotype: Likely a read error: the CDR3 ends without its conserved phenylalanine or tryptophan. The rearrangement links TRBV4-1 to TRBJ1-1; D uncertain. The germline gives CDR1 MGHRA, CDR2 YSYEKL. This CDR3 is built from 13 residues. Trimming took 1 base from V and 3 from J, leaving 6 bases between them. CDR3 sequence: CASSQGPYTEAFI. DNA for the CDR3: TGCGCCAGCAGCCAAGGGCCCTACACTGAAGCTTTCATT.

This clonotype was counted many times. The chain combines TRBV5-1 with TRBJ2-3; 12 bases align to TRBD2. From germline, CDR1 is SGHRS and CDR2 YFSETQ. The CDR3 contains 15 residues. V shed 4 bases and J 4 bases; nucleotides not matched to a gene: 4. CDR3 bases: TGCGCCAGCAGCGTGACTAGCGGGGGCCCAGATACGCAGTATTTT. Protein sequence: CASSVTSGGPDTQYF.

This clonotype occurred a few times. In DNA, the CDR3 is TGTGCCACCAGTCCGGATTCTAATCAGCCCCAGCATTTT. Protein product: CATSPDSNQPQHF. The V gene is TRBV24-1, the J gene TRBJ1-5, with D hard to call. Between the trimmed V and J ends, which lost 6 bases and 4 bases, there was a span of 9 bases. CDR3 length: 13 residues. The germline CDR1 and CDR2 sequences are KGHDR and SFDVKD.

V gene TRBV10-3 combines with J gene TRBJ1-4; D not resolved. Trimming took off 10 bases at V and 4 bases at J, with 13 bases between the two ends. From germline, CDR1 is ENHRY and CDR2 SYGVKD. This CDR3 spans 13 amino acids. The CDR3 bases are TGTGCCAGCCAGCGGGCTATTAATGAAAAACTGTTTTTT. Translation gives CASQRAINEKLFF.

This clonotype has at least ten counts. The V gene is TRBV7-3, the J gene TRBJ2-1; 10 positions match TRBD1. CDR3 length: 16 residues. With 1 base clipped from V and 5 bases from J, the junction kept 5 bases outside the gene matches. Germline CDR1 and CDR2: SGHTA and FQGTGA. CDR3 loop: CASSLRGQGTHNEQFF. As DNA, the CDR3 is TGTGCCAGCAGCTTAAGGGGACAGGGGACTCACAATGAGCAGTTCTTC.

This clonotype has only a few counts. CDR3 nucleotides: TGTGCCAGCAGTAGCGGGGGGGGTAGAGATACGCAGTATTTT. This gives the protein CASSSGGGRDTQYF. The genes are TRBV6-2 or TRBV6-3 and TRBJ2-3, with 10 bases that match TRBD2. J gave up 5 bases and V 5 bases, and 4 bases lay outside the gene matches. CDR1 is MNHEY and CDR2 is SVGEGT in the germline V gene. The CDR3 totals 14 residues.

The sample holds many counts of this clonotype. The rearrangement joins TRBV20-1 to TRBJ2-7; unclear D gene. CDR1 is DFQATT and CDR2 is SNEGSKA in the germline V gene (reference sequence). The V gene lost 3 bases and the J gene lost 0 bases, with 15 bases spanning the gap. The length of the CDR3 is 15 residues. The CDR3 sequence is CSASQQRSSSYEQYF. For the CDR3, the DNA is TGCAGTGCTAGTCAACAGCGTTCGAGCTCCTACGAGCAGTACTTC.

J is TRBJ2-7 and V is TRBV28; 7 bases match TRBD1. This CDR3 contains 12 residues. With 5 bases clipped from V and 3 bases from J, the junction kept 1 base outside the gene matches. Germline V gene data show CDR1 as MDHEN and CDR2 as SYDVKM. For the CDR3, the DNA is TGTGCCAGCAGTACAGGGGACTACGAGCAGTACGTC. Its protein product is CASSTGDYEQYV.

This clonotype has more than one count but fewer than ten. The V and J genes are TRBV5-1 and TRBJ2-1; 9 nucleotides agree with TRBD1. The CDR3 is made up of 15 amino acids. V was pared by 3 bases and J by 6 bases, with 7 bases of the junction left unmatched. Germline V gene data show CDR1 as SGHRS and CDR2 as YFSETQ. CDR3 loop: CASSWGQGGGNEQFF. In DNA form, the CDR3 reads TGCGCCAGCAGCTGGGGACAGGGCGGGGGCAATGAGCAGTTCTTC. The variable domain in full, completed from reference TRBV5-1 and TRBJ2-1, reads KAGVTQTPRYLIKTRGQQVTLSCSPISGHRSVSWYQQTPGQGLQFLFEYFSETQRNKGNFPGRFSGRQFSNSRSEMNVSTLELGDSALYLCASSWGQGGGNEQFFGPGTRLTVL.

This clonotype showed up many times. Mismatch with germline at one junction end may stem from a read error. CDR3 sequence: CASSPGLAEIQYF. The CDR3, as DNA: TGCGCCAGCAGCCCGGGACTAGCGGAGATCCAGTACTTC. The chain employs TRBV5-1 and TRBJ2-5, with 11 bases aligning to TRBD2. This CDR3 is built from 13 residues. Germline loops: CDR1 SGHRS, CDR2 YFSETQ.

This clonotype was detected only a few times. The chain links TRBV4-1 to TRBJ1-4, with 8 nucleotides matching TRBD1. The V gene's germline CDR1 is MGHRA and CDR2 YSYEKL. The CDR3 covers 16 residues. Trimming took 0 bases from V and 6 from J; bases not matched to a gene: 6. This CDR3 reads CASSQDGGQAYEKLFF. The CDR3 DNA reads TGCGCCAGCAGCCAAGATGGGGGACAGGCCTATGAAAAACTGTTTTTT.

This clonotype was seen a few times. The chain links TRBV4-3 to TRBJ2-1, with TRBD1 matching over 7 bases. CDR3 size: 14 residues. V trimming: 1 base; J trimming: 9 bases; junction bases outside the gene matches: 6. Germline V gene data show CDR1 as LGHNA and CDR2 as YSLEER. Written as DNA, the CDR3 is TGCGCCAGCAGCCAAGTACAGGGGAGTGGTGAGCAGTTCTTC. Translating gives CASSQVQGSGEQFF.